These 19 T cell receptor beta chains originate from one sample sequenced in a study of T cell repertoires in cytomegalovirus infection. From the reads, TCRdb called clonotypes with MiXCR, one entry per CDR3 protein. The repertoire holds some 250,000 distinct CDR3 sequences, roughly 10% seen once, with roughly 15% in the top ten. The sequencing input was PBMCs. These receptors were obtained from a human donor in good health (CMV status not recorded). Some clones in this sample may be carry-over from other donors' samples.

This clonotype has just a few counts. The chain carries TRBV20-1 and TRBJ2-7; D uncertain. This CDR3 has 11 amino acids. Trimming took 6 bases from V and 0 from J, leaving 6 bases between them. CDR1 and CDR2 from the germline V gene are DFQATT and SNEGSKA (reference sequence). The CDR3 bases are TGCAGTGCCACGAACTCCTACGAGCAGTACTTC. Translating it yields CSATNSYEQYF.

This clonotype was detected a few times. The conserved phenylalanine or tryptophan normally closing the CDR3 is absent here, so this likely arose from a read error. Because the CDR3's place on the DNA is in doubt, the DNA is left out and the CDR3 is given as listed by TCRdb. The chain uses TRBV20-1 and TRBJ2-5; TRBD1, the D gene given by the table, was not confirmed from the DNA. Counting both end residues, the CDR3 totals 9 amino acids. The germline gives CDR1 DFQATT, CDR2 SNEGSKA (reference sequence). The CDR3 loop reads CSARPGRGG.

This rearrangement joins TRBV29-1 to TRBJ2-5; D is tentatively TRBD1 or TRBD2 (5 bases each). Trimming left V 7 bases short and J 3 bases short, with 12 bases between. CDR3 length: 12 amino acids. From germline, CDR1 is SQVTM and CDR2 ANQGSEA. The CDR3 loop reads CSGSGTEETQYF. Here the CDR3 DNA reads TGCAGCGGCTCCGGGACCGAAGAGACCCAGTACTTC.

This clonotype was counted ten times or more. The chain has TRBV5-6 and TRBJ1-2; D uncertain. Germline loops: CDR1 SGHDT, CDR2 YYEEEE. The CDR3 is 14 residues long. The V gene lost 5 bases and the J gene lost 4 bases, with 15 bases spanning the gap. Here the CDR3 DNA reads TGTGCCAGCAGACCTTTTTACTGGACCTATGGCTACACCTTC. This sequence encodes CASRPFYWTYGYTF.

The V call is TRBV11-2, the J call TRBJ2-7, with a tentative D call TRBD2 (6 bases). CDR1 is SGHAT and CDR2 is FQNNGV in the germline V gene. V dropped 0 bases and J dropped 4 bases, with 13 bases sitting between them. This CDR3 contains 15 residues. The CDR3 DNA sequence: TGTGCCAGCAGCTTAGAGAGAACGGGGGTTTACGAGCAGTACTTC. It encodes CASSLERTGVYEQYF.

The gene calls are TRBV4-3 and TRBJ1-6; D is undetermined. Germline V gene lookup returns CDR1 LGHNA and CDR2 YSLEER. V was clipped by 0 bases and J by 7 bases, with 13 bases between them. The CDR3 consists of 16 residues. The CDR3 bases are TGCGCCAGCAGCCAAGATCTCTCGCTATCGAATTCACCCCTCCACTTT. It yields the protein CASSQDLSLSNSPLHF.

Regarding this clonotype: A much larger clone lies one base from this, so it may be a read error. The chain couples TRBV7-2 to TRBJ1-5; the D gene is possibly TRBD1 (6 bases). Germline assignment: CDR1 SGHTA and CDR2 FQGNSA. The CDR3 totals 13 residues. V was clipped by 4 bases and J by 5 bases, with 9 bases between them. The CDR3 coding sequence is TGTGCCAGCAGCTACAGGGAATATCAGCCCCAGCATTTT. Translating it yields CASSYREYQPQHF. Full variable domain (remainder filled in from reference TRBV7-2 and TRBJ1-5): GAGVSQSPSNKVTEKGKDVELRCDPISGHTALYWYRQSLGQGLEFLIYFQGNSAPDKSGLPSDRFSAERTGGSVSTLTIQRTQQEDSAVYLCASSYREYQPQHFGDGTRLSIL.

This clonotype has ten or more counts. V and J are TRBV7-2 and TRBJ2-7; perhaps D is TRBD1 or TRBD2 (5 bases each). Germline assignment: CDR1 SGHTA and CDR2 FQGNSA. This CDR3 has 14 residues. Between the trimmed V and J ends, which lost 6 bases and 0 bases, there was a span of 12 bases. In nucleotides, the CDR3 is TGTGCCAGCAGTTTATCAGGGAGCTCCTACGAGCAGTACTTC. Translated, it gives CASSLSGSSYEQYF.

This clonotype was recorded at least ten times. The rearrangement uses TRBV7-6 and TRBJ1-1; D is perhaps TRBD1 (5 bases). Trimming cost V 1 base and J 11 bases, with 14 bases left between them. Germline CDR1 SGHVS, CDR2 FNYEAQ. This CDR3 comprises 13 residues. CDR3 in DNA: TGTGCCAGCAGCTTAGGCGCAGGGCGTCTCGCTTTCTTT. Its protein is CASSLGAGRLAFF.

For the CDR3, the DNA is TGTGCCAGCAGGCCCCCAGGGTCGCCGCAGTATTTT. Residues: CASRPPGSPQYF. This chain uses TRBV6-5 with TRBJ2-3; D might be TRBD1 (5 bases). Germline CDR1 reads MNHEY; CDR2 reads SVGAGI. CDR3 length equals 12 residues. V dropped 6 bases and J dropped 10 bases, with 14 bases sitting between them.

The sample holds many counts of this clonotype. A read error is possible here, since a much larger clone lies one base away. The DNA for the CDR3 is TGTGCCAGCAGCTTACACGGGAACACTGAAGCTTTCTTT. It is translated as CASSLHGNTEAFF. The rearrangement uses TRBV7-2 and TRBJ1-1; no reliable D call. The germline V gene encodes CDR1 SGHTA and CDR2 FQGNSA. The CDR3 has 13 residues. V lost 2 bases and J lost 1, with 5 bases in between.

This clonotype was picked up many times. This chain links TRBV6-1 with TRBJ2-4; D is possibly TRBD1 (5 bases). Trimming stripped 5 bases from V and 9 bases from J, with 20 bases between. CDR3 size: 15 residues. Germline-derived CDR1 and CDR2 are MNHNS and SASEGT. This chain's CDR3 is CASSTTPAGMVIQYF. The CDR3 nucleotides read TGTGCCAGCAGTACCACCCCCGCAGGGATGGTCATTCAGTACTTC.

CDR3 in DNA: TGCAGTGCTAGAGATCCAACAGGGGGGGCGATCGGGACCCAGTACTTC. It translates to CSARDPTGGAIGTQYF. V usage is TRBV20-1 and J usage is TRBJ2-5; possibly TRBD1 for D (8 bases). The CDR3 totals 16 residues. Looked up from germline, CDR1 is DFQATT and CDR2 is SNEGSKA (reference sequence). With 0 bases removed from V and 7 bases from J, the gap between germline ends came to 21 bases.

This clonotype has at least ten counts. V usage is TRBV7-2 and J usage is TRBJ2-2; 7 nucleotides agree with TRBD1. Looked up from germline, CDR1 is SGHTA and CDR2 is FQGNSA. J lost 1 base, V lost 7 bases, and 3 bases had no gene match. CDR3 length: 14 amino acids. As DNA, the CDR3 is TGTGCCAGCAAGACAGGGCGGAACACCGGGGAGCTGTTTTTT. As protein: CASKTGRNTGELFF.

This clonotype was detected many times. The chain couples TRBV6-2 or TRBV6-3 to TRBJ2-1; D ambiguous. Trimming took 2 bases from V and 6 from J, leaving 11 bases between them. This CDR3 spans 14 amino acids. Germline assignment: CDR1 MNHEY and CDR2 SVGEGT. Here the CDR3 DNA reads TGTGCCAGCAGTTACCCTCCCCTGCGCAATGAGCAGTTCTTC. Amino acids: CASSYPPLRNEQFF.

This clonotype was detected a few times. As DNA, the CDR3 is TGCGCCAGCAGCTTGGGGGACGGGACCTACGAGCAGTACTTC. Translating gives CASSLGDGTYEQYF. The J gene is TRBJ2-7, the V gene TRBV5-1; either TRBD1 or TRBD2 may supply D (5 bases each). Germline lookup yields CDR1 SGHRS and CDR2 YFSETQ. This CDR3 has 14 amino acids. The V end lost 0 bases, the J end lost 2 bases, and 9 bases lay between the germline ends.

In its sample, this clonotype was seen a few times. This chain connects TRBV6-2 or TRBV6-3 to TRBJ2-7; D is uncertain. Trimming took 4 bases from V and 4 from J, leaving 14 bases between them. Germline V gives CDR1 MNHEY, CDR2 SVGEGT. The CDR3 totals 14 residues. The CDR3 here is CASSLRQLGYEQYF. The CDR3 DNA is TGTGCCAGCAGTTTAAGGCAGTTGGGATACGAGCAGTACTTC.

The chain has TRBV7-2 and TRBJ1-1; D unclear. Between the trimmed V and J ends, which lost 5 bases and 0 bases, there was a span of 10 bases. CDR1 SGHTA and CDR2 FQGNSA come from the germline V gene. The CDR3 length is 14 residues. The CDR3 reads CASSRGLLNTEAFF. The CDR3, as DNA: TGTGCCAGCAGCAGAGGACTCCTGAACACTGAAGCTTTCTTT.

This clonotype came up many times. J is TRBJ2-6 and V is TRBV19; possible D gene TRBD1, 5 bases. The CDR3 is made up of 16 amino acids. In germline, CDR1 is LNHDA, CDR2 SQIVND (reference sequence). The ends were cut back, 1 base at V and 2 bases at J, with 9 bases in the middle. Here the CDR3 reads CASSIVPRAGANVLTF. CDR3 coding DNA: TGTGCCAGTAGTATAGTCCCCAGGGCTGGGGCCAACGTCCTGACTTTC.